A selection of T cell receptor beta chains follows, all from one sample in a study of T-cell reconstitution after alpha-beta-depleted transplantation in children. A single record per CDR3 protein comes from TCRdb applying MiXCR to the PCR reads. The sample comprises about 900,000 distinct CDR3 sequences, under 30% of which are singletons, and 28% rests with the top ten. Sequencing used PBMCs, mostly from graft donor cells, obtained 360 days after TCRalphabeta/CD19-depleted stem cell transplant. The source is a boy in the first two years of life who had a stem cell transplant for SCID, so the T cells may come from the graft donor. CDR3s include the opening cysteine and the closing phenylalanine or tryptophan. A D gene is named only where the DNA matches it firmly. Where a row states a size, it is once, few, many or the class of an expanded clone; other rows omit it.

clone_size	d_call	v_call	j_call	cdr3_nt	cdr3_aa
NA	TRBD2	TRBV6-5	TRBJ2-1	TGTGCCAGCAGTTACGGCGGGGGGGCATCAAATGAGCAGTTCTTC	CASSYGGGASNEQFF
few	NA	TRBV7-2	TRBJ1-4	TGTGCCAGCAGCTTAGGTGTATTTGAGTTTCGGTATGAAAAACTGTTTTTT	CASSLGVFEFRYEKLFF
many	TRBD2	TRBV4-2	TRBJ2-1	TGTGCCAGCAGTCGCGCCGGGACTAGCGGATTCTACAATGAGCAGTTCTTC	CASSRAGTSGFYNEQFF
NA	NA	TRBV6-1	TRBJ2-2	TGTGCCAGCAGCCCAGCACGGGGTGAATTGGTGAACACCGGGGAGCTGTTTTTT	CASSPARGELVNTGELFF
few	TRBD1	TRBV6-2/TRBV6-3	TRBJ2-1	TGTGCCAGCCAAACCCCCGACAGGGGAAAGGGGGATGAGCAGTTCTTC	CASQTPDRGKGDEQFF
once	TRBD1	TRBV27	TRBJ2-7	TGTGCCAGCAGTCCGAACGGACAGGGGCACTACGAGCAGTACTTC	CASSPNGQGHYEQYF
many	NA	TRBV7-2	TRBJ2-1	TGTGCCAGCAGTTTAGTTGCTGGTGAGCAGTTCTTC	CASSLVAGEQFF
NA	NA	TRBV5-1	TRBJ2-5	TGCGCCAGCAGCCCCCAACGGATAGAGACCCAGTACTTC	CASSPQRIETQYF
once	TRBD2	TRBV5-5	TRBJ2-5	TGTGCCAGCAGCTCACTGGGGACTAGCGGCGCTGGGAGAGAGACCCAGTACTTC	CASSSLGTSGAGRETQYF
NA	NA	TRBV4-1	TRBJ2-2	TGCGCCAGCAGCCAAGTAGATGCCGGGGAGCTGTTTTTT	CASSQVDAGELFF
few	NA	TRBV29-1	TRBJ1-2	TGCAGCGTTGAAGACGGTACTAACTATGGCTACACCTTC	CSVEDGTNYGYTF
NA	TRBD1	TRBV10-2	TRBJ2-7	TGCGCCAGCAGCACTACCGGGACAGGGGGCTACGAGCAGTACTTC	CASSTTGTGGYEQYF
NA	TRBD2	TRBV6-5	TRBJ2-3	TGTGCCAGCAGTTACTCGAGGGCTAGCGGGGGCCCCACAGATACGCAGTATTTT	CASSYSRASGGPTDTQYF
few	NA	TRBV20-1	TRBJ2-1	TGCAGTGCTCGACTTGCGTTTGGGACTCCATCCTACAATGAGCAGTTCTTC	CSARLAFGTPSYNEQFF
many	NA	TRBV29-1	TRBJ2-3	TGCAGCGTCACCAGACTAGGCCCTTTTTATACGCAGTATTTT	CSVTRLGPFYTQYF
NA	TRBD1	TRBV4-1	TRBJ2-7	TGCGCCAGCAGCTATTCCGGGACAGGCAACGAGCAGTACTTC	CASSYSGTGNEQYF
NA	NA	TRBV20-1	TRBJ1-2	TGCAGTGCTCCCGGGACCGGGATAGGAGGTGGCTACACCTTC	CSAPGTGIGGGYTF
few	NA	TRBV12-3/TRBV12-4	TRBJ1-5	TGTGCCAGCAGCCAGGACGAGCCCCAGCATTTT	CASSQDEPQHF
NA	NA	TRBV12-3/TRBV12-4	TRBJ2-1	TGTGCCAGCAGTAATGGCTACAATGAGCAGTTCTTC	CASSNGYNEQFF
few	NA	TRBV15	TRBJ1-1	TGTGCCACCAGCAGGGATGTTAGCACTGAAGCTTTCTTT	CATSRDVSTEAFF
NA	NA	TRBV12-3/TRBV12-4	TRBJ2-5	TGTGCCAGCACCTGGTCCTCGGGGGAGACCCAGTACTTC	CASTWSSGETQYF
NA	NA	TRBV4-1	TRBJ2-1	TGCGCCAGCAGCCAAGTCGGGACTTACGAACAGCAGTTCTTC	CASSQVGTYEQQFF
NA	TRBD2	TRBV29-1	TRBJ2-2	TGCAGCGTTGGGACTAGCGGCTACACCGGGGAGCTGTTTTTT	CSVGTSGYTGELFF
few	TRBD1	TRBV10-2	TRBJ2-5	TGCGCCAGCAACGACAGGGTTGGCCCTTGGTGGGAGACCCAGTACTTC	CASNDRVGPWWETQYF
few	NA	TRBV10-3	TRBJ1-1	TGTGCCATCAGTCGCAACCTGAACACTGAAGCTTTCTTT	CAISRNLNTEAFF
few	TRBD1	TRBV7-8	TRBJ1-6	TGTGCCAGCAGCTTAGCTGGGACAGACAATTCACCCCTCCACTTT	CASSLAGTDNSPLHF
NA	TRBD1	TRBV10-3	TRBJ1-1	TGTGCCATCAGGGGGACAGGGACTGAAGCTTTCTTT	CAIRGTGTEAFF
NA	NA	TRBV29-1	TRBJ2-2	TGCAGCGTGACCCTTACGTGGGGATCAGGGGAGCTGTTTTTT	CSVTLTWGSGELFF
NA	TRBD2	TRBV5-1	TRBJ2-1	TGCGCCAGCAGCTTGGGGCTAGCGGGGGTCGACAATGAGCAGTTCTTC	CASSLGLAGVDNEQFF
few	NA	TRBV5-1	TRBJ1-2	TGCGCCAGCAGCTTATCAGGGGTCTTCTCTGGCTACACCTTC	CASSLSGVFSGYTF
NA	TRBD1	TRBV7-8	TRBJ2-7	TGTGCCAGCAGCTCTGAAGGGACAGGTATTTCCTACGAGCAGTACTTC	CASSSEGTGISYEQYF
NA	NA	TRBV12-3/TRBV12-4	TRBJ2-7	TGTGCCAGCAGTTCGAAGGTAGTCCCCTACGAGCAGTACTTC	CASSSKVVPYEQYF
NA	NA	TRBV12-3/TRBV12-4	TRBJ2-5	TGTGCCAGCAGTTTAGGTGGCAGCCCCCAAGAGACCCAGTACTTC	CASSLGGSPQETQYF
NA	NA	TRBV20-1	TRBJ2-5	TGCAGTGCTTCTTATACCAGGGCCAGCCAGGAGACCCAGTACTTC	CSASYTRASQETQYF
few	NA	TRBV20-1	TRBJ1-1	TGCAGTGCCCCCAGCTACGACACTGAAGCTTTCTTT	CSAPSYDTEAFF
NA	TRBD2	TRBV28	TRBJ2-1	TGTGCCGGGGCTGGGGGGCGGGGGGGCGATGAGCAGTTCTTC	CAGAGGRGGDEQFF
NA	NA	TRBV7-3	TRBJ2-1	TGTGCCAGCAGCACAAGGGGGGGCCCGGACCGTAATGAGCAGTTCTTC	CASSTRGGPDRNEQFF
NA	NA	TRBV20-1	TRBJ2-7	TGCAGTGCCCCCAAAGGGTTGATTGACGAGCAGTACTTC	CSAPKGLIDEQYF
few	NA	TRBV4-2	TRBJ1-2	TGTGCCAGCAGCCAATTCGTACAGCTTGCTGGCTACACCTTC	CASSQFVQLAGYTF
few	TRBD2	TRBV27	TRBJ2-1	TGTGCCAGCAGTTTCATGGGACTAGCGGGGGCTAACTCCTACAATGAGCAGTTCTTC	CASSFMGLAGANSYNEQFF
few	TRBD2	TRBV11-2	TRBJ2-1	TGTGCCAGCAGCTTAGAAGGGGGACTAGCGGGGGGGCGATTGGAGTTCTTC	CASSLEGGLAGGRLEFF
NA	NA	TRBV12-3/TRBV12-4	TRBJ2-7	TGTGCCAGCAGTTTCGACGCCCCATTTGGCAGACCTTTAGAAGAGCAGTACTTC	CASSFDAPFGRPLEEQYF
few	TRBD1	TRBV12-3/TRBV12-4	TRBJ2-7	TGTGCCAGCAGCCGGGGACAGGGGGGACCCTACGAGCAGTACTTC	CASSRGQGGPYEQYF
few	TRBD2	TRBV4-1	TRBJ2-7	TGCGCCAGCAGCCAAGAAGCGGGGGCCACCCTACGAGGGCAGTACTTC	CASSQEAGATLRGQYF
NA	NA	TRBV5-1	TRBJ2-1	TGCGCCAGCAGCCCTCTCCTAGTCCCCAATGAGCAGTTCTTC	CASSPLLVPNEQFF
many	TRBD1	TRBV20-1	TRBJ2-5	TGCAGTGCTGGGGTAACAGGGGGCGAGGAGACCCAGTACTTC	CSAGVTGGEETQYF
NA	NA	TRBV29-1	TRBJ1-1	TGCAGCGTTCAGGGCAGGTGGACTGAAGCTTTCTTT	CSVQGRWTEAFF
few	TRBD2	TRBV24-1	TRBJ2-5	TGTGCCACCAGTGATCCCGGGACTAGAAGTGTAGAGACCCAGTACTTC	CATSDPGTRSVETQYF
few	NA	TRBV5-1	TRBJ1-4	TGCGCCAGCAGGCCACAGGTGGTAGGCGAAAAACTGTTTTTT	CASRPQVVGEKLFF
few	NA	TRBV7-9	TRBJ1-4	TGTGCCAGCAGCTTTCCCGGCGAAAAACTGTTTTTT	CASSFPGEKLFF
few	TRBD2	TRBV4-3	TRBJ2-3	TGCGCCAGCAGCCAAGATCCCGCGGGGGGAGGGGATACGCAGTATTTT	CASSQDPAGGGDTQYF
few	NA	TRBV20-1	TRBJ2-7	TGCAGTGCTACCAGTGTGGGGGAGCAGTACTTC	CSATSVGEQYF
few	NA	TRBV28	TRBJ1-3	TGTGCCAGCAGTTTCCCCTCTGGAAACACCATATATTTT	CASSFPSGNTIYF